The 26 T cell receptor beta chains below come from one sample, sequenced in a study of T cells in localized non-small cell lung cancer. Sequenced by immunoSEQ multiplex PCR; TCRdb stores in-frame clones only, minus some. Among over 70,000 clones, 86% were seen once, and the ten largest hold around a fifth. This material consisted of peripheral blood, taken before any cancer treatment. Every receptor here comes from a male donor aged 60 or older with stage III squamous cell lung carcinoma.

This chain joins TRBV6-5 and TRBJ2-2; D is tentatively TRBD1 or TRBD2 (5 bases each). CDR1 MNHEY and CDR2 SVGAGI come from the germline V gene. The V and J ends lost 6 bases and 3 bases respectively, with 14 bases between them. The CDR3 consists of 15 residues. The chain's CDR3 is CASSWDARDTGELFF. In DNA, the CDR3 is TGTGCCAGCAGCTGGGACGCCCGGGACACCGGGGAGCTGTTTTTT.

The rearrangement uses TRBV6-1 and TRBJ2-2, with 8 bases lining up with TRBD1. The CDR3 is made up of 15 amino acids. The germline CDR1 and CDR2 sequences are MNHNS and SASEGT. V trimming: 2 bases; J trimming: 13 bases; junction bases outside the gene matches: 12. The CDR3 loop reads CASSEFSGGGGTLFF. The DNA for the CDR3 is TGTGCCAGCAGTGAATTCTCAGGGGGCGGCGGAACGCTGTTTTTT.

CDR3 sequence reads: CASSEYSGTGVYGYTF. The CDR3 nucleotides read TGTGCCAGCAGCGAATACTCCGGGACAGGGGTATATGGCTACACCTTC. This sequence joins TRBV6-1 and TRBJ1-2; 10 bases align to TRBD1. Germline V CDR1 and CDR2: MNHNS, SASEGT. The CDR3 loop spans 16 amino acids. Trimming took 6 bases from V and 5 from J; bases not matched to a gene: 12.

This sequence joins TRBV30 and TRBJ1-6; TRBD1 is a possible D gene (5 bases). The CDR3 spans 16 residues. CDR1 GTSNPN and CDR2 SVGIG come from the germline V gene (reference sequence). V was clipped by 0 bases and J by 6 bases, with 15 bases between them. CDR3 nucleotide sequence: TGTGCCTGGAGTGTAGTAGCGGGACCTTCTAATTCACCCCTCCACTTT. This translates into CAWSVVAGPSNSPLHF.

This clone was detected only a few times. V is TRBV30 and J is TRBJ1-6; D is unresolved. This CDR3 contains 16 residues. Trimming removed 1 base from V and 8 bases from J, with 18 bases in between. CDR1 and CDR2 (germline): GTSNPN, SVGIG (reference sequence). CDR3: CAWSDPSNGFYSPLHF. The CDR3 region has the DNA TGTGCCTGGAGTGATCCTTCTAACGGTTTTTATTCACCCCTCCACTTT.

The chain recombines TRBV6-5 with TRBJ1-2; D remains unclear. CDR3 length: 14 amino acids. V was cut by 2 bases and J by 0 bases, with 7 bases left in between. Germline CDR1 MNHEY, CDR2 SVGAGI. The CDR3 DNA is TGTGCCAGCAGTTACCGCGCAACTAACTATGGCTACACCTTC. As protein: CASSYRATNYGYTF.

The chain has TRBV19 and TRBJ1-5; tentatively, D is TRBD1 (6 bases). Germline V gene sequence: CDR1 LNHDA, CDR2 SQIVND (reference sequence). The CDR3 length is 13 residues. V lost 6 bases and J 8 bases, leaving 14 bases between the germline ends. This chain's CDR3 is CASRNRVAEPQHF. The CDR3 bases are TGTGCCAGTAGAAACAGGGTGGCCGAGCCCCAGCATTTT.

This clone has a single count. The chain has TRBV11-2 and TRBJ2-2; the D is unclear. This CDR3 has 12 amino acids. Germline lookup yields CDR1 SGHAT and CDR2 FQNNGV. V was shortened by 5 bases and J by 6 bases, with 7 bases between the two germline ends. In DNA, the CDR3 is TGTGCCAGCAGCGACCTCTCCGGGGAGCTGTTTTTT. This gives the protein CASSDLSGELFF.

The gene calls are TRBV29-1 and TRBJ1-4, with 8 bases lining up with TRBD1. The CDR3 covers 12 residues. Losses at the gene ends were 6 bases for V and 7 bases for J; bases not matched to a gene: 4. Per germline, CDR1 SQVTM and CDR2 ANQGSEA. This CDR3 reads CSVGDRSEKLFF. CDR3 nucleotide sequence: TGCAGCGTGGGGGACAGGAGTGAAAAACTGTTTTTT.

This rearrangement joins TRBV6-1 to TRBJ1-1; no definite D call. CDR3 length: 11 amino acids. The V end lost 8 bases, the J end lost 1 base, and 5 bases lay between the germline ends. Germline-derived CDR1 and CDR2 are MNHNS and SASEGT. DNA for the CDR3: TGTGCCAGCGTTGGGAACACTGAAGCTTTCTTT. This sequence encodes CASVGNTEAFF.

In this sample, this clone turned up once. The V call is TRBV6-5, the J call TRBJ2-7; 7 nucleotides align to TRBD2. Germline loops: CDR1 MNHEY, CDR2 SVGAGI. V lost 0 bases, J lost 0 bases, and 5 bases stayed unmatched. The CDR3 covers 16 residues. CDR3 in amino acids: CASSYSRRGSSYEQYF. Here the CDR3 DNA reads TGTGCCAGCAGTTACTCGAGGCGGGGGAGCTCCTACGAGCAGTACTTC.

CDR3 nucleotides: TGTGCCAGCTCGGGCCTGGGATATTCACCCCTCCACTTT. Translating it yields CASSGLGYSPLHF. This chain connects TRBV19 to TRBJ1-6; D not certain. The V and J ends lost 9 bases and 8 bases respectively, with 14 bases between them. This CDR3 contains 13 residues. CDR1 is LNHDA and CDR2 is SQIVND in the germline V gene (reference sequence). The complete variable domain, with remaining parts taken from reference TRBV19 and TRBJ1-6, reads DGGITQSPKYLFRKEGQNVTLSCEQNLNHDAMYWYRQDPGQGLRLIYYSQIVNDFQKGDIAEGYSVSREKKESFPLTVTSAQKNPTAFYLCASSGLGYSPLHFGNGTRLTVT.

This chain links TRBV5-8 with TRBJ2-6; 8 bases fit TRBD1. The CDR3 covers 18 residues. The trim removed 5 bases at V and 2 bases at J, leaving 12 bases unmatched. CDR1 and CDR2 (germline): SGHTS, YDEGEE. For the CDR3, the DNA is TGTGCCAGCAGTCAACACGGACAGGGTTCCCCTGGGGCCAACGTCCTGACTTTC. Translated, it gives CASSQHGQGSPGANVLTF.

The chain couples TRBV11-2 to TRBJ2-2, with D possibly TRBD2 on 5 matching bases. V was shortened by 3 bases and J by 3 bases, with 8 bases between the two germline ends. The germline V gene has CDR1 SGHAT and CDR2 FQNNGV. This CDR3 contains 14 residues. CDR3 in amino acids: CASSFLRDTGELFF. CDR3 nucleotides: TGTGCCAGCAGCTTTCTGCGGGACACCGGGGAGCTGTTTTTT.

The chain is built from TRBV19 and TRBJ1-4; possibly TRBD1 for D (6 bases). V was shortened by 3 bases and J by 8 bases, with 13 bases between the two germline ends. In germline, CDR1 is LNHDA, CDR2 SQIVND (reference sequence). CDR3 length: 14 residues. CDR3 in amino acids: CASSMAGAGEKLFF. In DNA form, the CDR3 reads TGTGCCAGTAGTATGGCGGGGGCCGGAGAAAAACTGTTTTTT. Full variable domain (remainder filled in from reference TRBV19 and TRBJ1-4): DGGITQSPKYLFRKEGQNVTLSCEQNLNHDAMYWYRQDPGQGLRLIYYSQIVNDFQKGDIAEGYSVSREKKESFPLTVTSAQKNPTAFYLCASSMAGAGEKLFFGSGTQLSVL.

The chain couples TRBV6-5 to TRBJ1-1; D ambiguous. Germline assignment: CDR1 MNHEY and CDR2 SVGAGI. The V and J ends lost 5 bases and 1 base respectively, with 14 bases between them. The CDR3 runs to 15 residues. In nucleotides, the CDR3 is TGTGCCAGCAGTCCTCCGTCGGCAGCGAACACTGAAGCTTTCTTT. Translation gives CASSPPSAANTEAFF.

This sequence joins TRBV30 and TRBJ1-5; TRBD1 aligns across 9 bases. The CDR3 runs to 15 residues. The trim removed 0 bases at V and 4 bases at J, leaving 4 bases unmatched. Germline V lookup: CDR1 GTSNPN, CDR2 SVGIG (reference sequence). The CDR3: CAWSVLTGGNQPQHF. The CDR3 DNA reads TGTGCCTGGAGTGTTCTGACAGGGGGGAATCAGCCCCAGCATTTT.

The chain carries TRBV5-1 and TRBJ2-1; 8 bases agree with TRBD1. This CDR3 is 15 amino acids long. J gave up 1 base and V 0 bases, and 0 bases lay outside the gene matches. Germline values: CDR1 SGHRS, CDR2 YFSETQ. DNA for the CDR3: TGCGCCAGCAGCTTGGGACAGGGGTCCTACAATGAGCAGTTCTTC. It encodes CASSLGQGSYNEQFF.

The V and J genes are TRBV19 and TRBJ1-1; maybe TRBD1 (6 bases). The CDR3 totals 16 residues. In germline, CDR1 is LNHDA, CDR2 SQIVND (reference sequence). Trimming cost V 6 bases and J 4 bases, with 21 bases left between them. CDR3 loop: CASSSRTGAGVTEAFF. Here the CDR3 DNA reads TGTGCCAGTAGCTCCCGTACGGGGGCTGGGGTCACTGAAGCTTTCTTT.

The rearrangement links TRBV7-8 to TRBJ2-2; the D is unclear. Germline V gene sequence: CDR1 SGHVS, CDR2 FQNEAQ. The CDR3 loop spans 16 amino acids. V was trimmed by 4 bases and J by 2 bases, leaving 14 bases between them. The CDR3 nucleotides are TGTGCCAGCAGCTATGGTCCACTCATCAACACCGGGGAGCTGTTTTTT. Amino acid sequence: CASSYGPLINTGELFF. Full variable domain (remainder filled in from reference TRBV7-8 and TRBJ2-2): GAGVSQSPRYKVAKRGQDVALRCDPISGHVSLFWYQQALGQGPEFLTYFQNEAQLDKSGLPSDRFFAERPEGSVSTLKIQRTQQEDSAVYLCASSYGPLINTGELFFGEGSRLTVL.

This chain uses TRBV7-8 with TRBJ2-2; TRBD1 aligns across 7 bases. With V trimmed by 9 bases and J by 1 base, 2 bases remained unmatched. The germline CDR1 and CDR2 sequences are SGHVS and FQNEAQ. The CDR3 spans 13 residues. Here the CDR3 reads CARGTVNTGELFF. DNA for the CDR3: TGTGCCAGGGGGACAGTGAACACCGGGGAGCTGTTTTTT.

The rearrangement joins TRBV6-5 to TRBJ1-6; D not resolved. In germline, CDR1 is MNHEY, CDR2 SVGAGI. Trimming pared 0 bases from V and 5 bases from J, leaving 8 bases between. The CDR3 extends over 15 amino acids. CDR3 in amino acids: CASSYSRQHNSPLHF. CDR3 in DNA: TGTGCCAGCAGTTACTCGAGACAACATAATTCACCCCTCCACTTT.

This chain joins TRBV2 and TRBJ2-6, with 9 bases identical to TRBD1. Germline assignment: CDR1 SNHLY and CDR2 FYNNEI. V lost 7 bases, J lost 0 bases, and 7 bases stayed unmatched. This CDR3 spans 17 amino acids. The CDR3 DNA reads TGTGCCAGCACCCGGACAGGGGCGCCCTCTGGGGCCAACGTCCTGACTTTC. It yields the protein CASTRTGAPSGANVLTF.

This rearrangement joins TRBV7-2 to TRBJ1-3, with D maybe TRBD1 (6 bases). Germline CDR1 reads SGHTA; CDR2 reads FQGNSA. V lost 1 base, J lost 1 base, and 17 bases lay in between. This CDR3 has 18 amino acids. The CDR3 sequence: CASSLDRAPEQSGNTIYF. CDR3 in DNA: TGTGCCAGCAGCTTAGACAGGGCCCCTGAACAATCTGGAAACACCATATATTTT.

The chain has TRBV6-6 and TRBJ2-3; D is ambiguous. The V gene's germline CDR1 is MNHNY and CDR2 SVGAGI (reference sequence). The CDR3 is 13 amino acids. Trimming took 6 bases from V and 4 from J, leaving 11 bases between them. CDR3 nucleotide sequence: TGTGCCAGCAGCCCTTTATTCGCAGATACGCAGTATTTT. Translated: CASSPLFADTQYF.

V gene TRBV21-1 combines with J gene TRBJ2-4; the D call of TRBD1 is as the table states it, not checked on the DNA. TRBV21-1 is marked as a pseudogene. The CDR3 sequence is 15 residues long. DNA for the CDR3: TGTGCCAGCAGCTCTGACAGGGAAGCCAAAAACATTCAGTACTTC. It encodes CASSSDREAKNIQYF.